This TCR beta chain was identified during a study of T cell changes during pregnancy in multiple sclerosis. Libraries were prepared by immunoSEQ multiplex PCR; TCRdb keeps only in-frame clonotypes and omits some of them. This table has roughly 54,000 clones, around 92% appearing once. The CDR3 length is 14 residues. CDR1 is KGHSH and CDR2 is LQKENI in the germline V gene. J was trimmed by 2 bases and V by 4 bases; bases with no gene match: 3. The sample was CD4+ T cells from peripheral blood mononuclear cells, taken after pregnancy. This chain joins TRBV18 and TRBJ2-7; TRBD1 aligns across 9 bases. The origin of this receptor is a female donor with multiple sclerosis, enrolled in a pregnancy study. The CDR3 sequence: CASSLGQGTYEQYF. DNA of the CDR3: TGTGCCAGCTCACTCGGACAGGGGACCTACGAGCAGTACTTC.